These 27 T cell receptor beta chains were all obtained from the same sample, sequenced in a study of shared clonotypes between healthy human individuals. The data were produced by immunoSEQ multiplex PCR, yet TCRdb's version contains in-frame clones alone and is incomplete. The table includes approximately 250,000 clones, approximately 65% detected once. The sample comprised memory CD4+ T cells sorted from blood. Specified subset: CD45RA-negative fraction. The source is a man younger than 45 in good health.

In its sample, this clone was seen a few times. The V and J genes are TRBV7-9 and TRBJ2-7; possibly TRBD1 for D (6 bases). V lost 5 bases, J lost 4 bases, and 9 bases lay in between. The CDR3 is 12 residues long. The germline CDR1 and CDR2 sequences are SEHNR and FQNEAQ (reference sequence). CDR3 amino acids: CASSVGQYEQYF. In DNA, the CDR3 is TGTGCCAGCAGCGTGGGACAATACGAGCAGTACTTC.

The chain has TRBV6-6 and TRBJ1-5; D unresolved. This CDR3 has 15 amino acids. The germline V and J ends were trimmed by 2 bases and 0 bases, with 8 bases remaining between them. Germline V gene data show CDR1 as MNHNY and CDR2 as SVGAGI (reference sequence). In DNA form, the CDR3 reads TGTGCCAGCAGTTACCCCGCAGCTAGCAATCAGCCCCAGCATTTT. It specifies CASSYPAASNQPQHF.

CDR3 coding DNA: TGTGCCACCAGCAGTTATGGACAGGGTAACGAGCAGTACTTC. Translating it yields CATSSYGQGNEQYF. This chain joins TRBV15 and TRBJ2-7, with 8 bases that match TRBD1. Germline lookup yields CDR1 LNHNV and CDR2 YYDKDF (reference sequence). V shed 3 bases and J 5 bases; nucleotides not matched to a gene: 6. The CDR3 consists of 14 residues. Drawing the rest from reference TRBV15 and TRBJ2-7, the complete variable domain is DAMVIQNPRYQVTQFGKPVTLSCSQTLNHNVMYWYQQKSSQAPKLLFHYYDKDFNNEADTPDNFQSRRPNTSFCFLDIRSPGLGDTAMYLCATSSYGQGNEQYFGPGTRLTVT.

The chain employs TRBV19 and TRBJ2-3; D is ambiguous. Trimming shortened V by 6 bases and J by 1 base, and 8 bases separated the two germline ends. CDR3 size: 13 residues. Germline V gene lookup returns CDR1 LNHDA and CDR2 SQIVND (reference sequence). The CDR3 region is CASSMTRTDTQYF. DNA for the CDR3: TGTGCCAGTAGCATGACTCGCACAGATACGCAGTATTTT.

The gene calls are TRBV27 and TRBJ1-2; D not certain. This CDR3 comprises 13 residues. Germline CDR1 MNHEY, CDR2 SMNVEV (reference sequence). V was shortened by 4 bases and J by 7 bases, with 13 bases between the two germline ends. Written as DNA, the CDR3 is TGTGCCAGCAGTTCTGGGGATCGTGGTGGCTACACCTTC. Its translation is CASSSGDRGGYTF.

This clone appeared once. J is TRBJ2-5 and V is TRBV30; weak D call: TRBD1 (5 bases). The length of the CDR3 is 14 residues. The germline V gene has CDR1 GTSNPN and CDR2 SVGIG (reference sequence). Trimming pared 0 bases from V and 2 bases from J, leaving 10 bases between. The CDR3 DNA reads as TGTGCCTGGAGTGTATGGGGCTCTCAAGAGACCCAGTACTTC. Its translation is CAWSVWGSQETQYF. The full variable domain, in which reference TRBV30 and TRBJ2-5 provide the parts outside the CDR3, is SQTIHQWPATLVQPVGSPLSLECTVEGTSNPNLYWYRQAAGRGLQLLFYSVGIGQISSEVPQNLSASRPQDRQFILSSKKLLLSDSGFYLCAWSVWGSQETQYFGPGTRLLVL.

This clone was counted a few times. The chain recombines TRBV28 with TRBJ2-7; 9 nucleotides match TRBD1. The germline V gene has CDR1 MDHEN and CDR2 SYDVKM. V lost 11 bases and J lost 7; bases outside the gene matches: 9. The CDR3 is 12 residues long. The CDR3: CAGSTGGREQYF. CDR3 DNA: TGTGCCGGGTCGACAGGGGGGAGGGAGCAGTACTTC.

This clone occurred a few times. This chain connects TRBV7-8 to TRBJ1-5; weak D call: TRBD1 (5 bases). CDR1 is SGHVS and CDR2 is FQNEAQ in the germline V gene. The V end was cut by 5 bases, the J end by 2 bases, with 19 bases between. The CDR3 covers 17 residues. Here the CDR3 reads CASSLGPGGGRNQPQHF. CDR3 in DNA: TGTGCCAGCAGCCTCGGTCCGGGCGGGGGTCGCAATCAGCCCCAGCATTTT. The whole variable domain, remainder taken from reference TRBV7-8 and TRBJ1-5, is GAGVSQSPRYKVAKRGQDVALRCDPISGHVSLFWYQQALGQGPEFLTYFQNEAQLDKSGLPSDRFFAERPEGSVSTLKIQRTQQEDSAVYLCASSLGPGGGRNQPQHFGDGTRLSIL.

This clone was found a few times. This sequence joins TRBV6-1 and TRBJ2-3; 9 bases are a match to TRBD2. The V and J ends lost 7 bases and 2 bases, in that order; junction bases with no gene match: 7. Germline V gives CDR1 MNHNS, CDR2 SASEGT. There are 15 residues in the CDR3. The CDR3 DNA reads as TGTGCCAGCATAGTCAGGACTAGCGTCACAGATACGCAGTATTTT. It codes for CASIVRTSVTDTQYF.

The chain uses TRBV6-1 and TRBJ2-7, with TRBD1 matching over 12 bases. Germline V gene lookup returns CDR1 MNHNS and CDR2 SASEGT. There are 16 residues in the CDR3. The trim removed 4 bases at V and 4 bases at J, leaving 8 bases unmatched. The CDR3 sequence: CASSVAPGQGAYEQYF. For the CDR3, the DNA is TGTGCCAGCAGTGTAGCACCGGGACAGGGGGCTTACGAGCAGTACTTC.

The chain has TRBV4-2 and TRBJ2-3; TRBD2 matches at 8 bases. CDR1 LGHNA and CDR2 YNFKEQ come from the germline V gene. The CDR3 runs 15 residues. The junction had 4 bases not matched to a gene; V was cut back by 1 base and J by 4 bases. In DNA form, the CDR3 reads TGTGCCAGCAGCCAAGCGAGCGGGAGTGCAGATACGCAGTATTTT. Its translation: CASSQASGSADTQYF.

The chain uses TRBV7-3 and TRBJ2-3, with D hard to call. Germline V CDR1 and CDR2: SGHTA, FQGTGA. Trimming shortened V by 4 bases and J by 1 base, and 9 bases separated the two germline ends. This CDR3 region has 14 residues. The CDR3 spells CASSSIAGTDTQYF. CDR3 DNA sequence: TGTGCCAGCAGCTCCATCGCTGGCACAGATACGCAGTATTTT.

The rearrangement links TRBV7-2 to TRBJ2-5; D uncertain. Germline CDR1 reads SGHTA; CDR2 reads FQGNSA. This CDR3 spans 15 amino acids. The V end was cut by 4 bases, the J end by 4 bases, with 16 bases between. This CDR3 is CASSYSTWQLETQYF. The CDR3 DNA is TGTGCCAGCAGCTATAGCACCTGGCAATTAGAGACCCAGTACTTC. The full variable domain, rest sourced from reference TRBV7-2 and TRBJ2-5, is GAGVSQSPSNKVTEKGKDVELRCDPISGHTALYWYRQSLGQGLEFLIYFQGNSAPDKSGLPSDRFSAERTGGSVSTLTIQRTQQEDSAVYLCASSYSTWQLETQYFGPGTRLLVL.

The rearrangement uses TRBV25-1 and TRBJ2-5; no definite D call. The CDR3 sequence is 14 residues long. Trimming removed 6 bases at V and 7 bases at J, with 18 bases between. CDR1 MGHDK and CDR2 SYGVNS come from the germline V gene. CDR3 in DNA: TGTGCCAGCAGCACCGCCACGGAGAGAGGGACCCAGTACTTC. Translated, it gives CASSTATERGTQYF.

The chain couples TRBV7-6 to TRBJ2-7; maybe TRBD1 (5 bases). V was clipped by 2 bases and J by 0 bases, with 8 bases between them. CDR1 and CDR2 (germline): SGHVS, FNYEAQ. CDR3 length: 14 amino acids. Here the CDR3 reads CASSLHQGSYEQYF. The DNA of the CDR3 is TGTGCCAGCAGCTTACACCAGGGCTCCTACGAGCAGTACTTC. Based on the CDR3 plus reference TRBV7-6 and TRBJ2-7, the full variable domain is GAGVSQSPRYKVTKRGQDVALRCDPISGHVSLYWYRQALGQGPEFLTYFNYEAQQDKSGLPNDRFSAERPEGSISTLTIQRTEQRDSAMYRCASSLHQGSYEQYFGPGTRLTVT.

This clone was recorded a few times. The chain has TRBV7-9 and TRBJ2-7, with D tentatively TRBD1 or TRBD2 (6 bases each). The CDR3 is 15 residues long. Germline V gene lookup returns CDR1 SEHNR and CDR2 FQNEAQ (reference sequence). The V and J ends lost 4 bases and 0 bases respectively, with 13 bases between them. The CDR3 DNA reads TGTGCCAGCAGCTATCCGGGGGCGATCTCCTACGAGCAGTACTTC. Translation gives CASSYPGAISYEQYF. Full variable domain (remainder filled in from reference TRBV7-9 and TRBJ2-7): DTGVSQNPRHKITKRGQNVTFRCDPISEHNRLYWYRQTLGQGPEFLTYFQNEAQLEKSRLLSDRFSAERPKGSFSTLEIQRTEQGDSAMYLCASSYPGAISYEQYFGPGTRLTVT.

This sequence joins TRBV11-2 and TRBJ2-1; possibly TRBD1 or TRBD2 for D (5 bases each). Germline V gene data show CDR1 as SGHAT and CDR2 as FQNNGV. V lost 11 bases and J 3 bases, leaving 23 bases between the germline ends. The CDR3 covers 16 residues. The CDR3 DNA reads as TGTGCCGGGAACGTGGGTGGGATTGGGGGCTACAATGAGCAGTTCTTC. Protein product: CAGNVGGIGGYNEQFF.

CDR3 coding DNA: TGCAGCGTTGAAGATGGGGGACAGGGAAGGAAAGAGACCCAGTACTTC. It codes for CSVEDGGQGRKETQYF. The chain recombines TRBV29-1 with TRBJ2-5, with 9 bases identical to TRBD1. This CDR3 has 16 amino acids. V trimming: 0 bases; J trimming: 3 bases; junction bases outside the gene matches: 8. The V gene's germline CDR1 is SQVTM and CDR2 ANQGSEA.

V is TRBV9 and J is TRBJ2-3; D uncertain. Germline lookup yields CDR1 SGDLS and CDR2 YYNGEE. Trimming removed 1 base at V and 0 bases at J, with 6 bases between. CDR3 length equals 14 residues. CDR3 bases: TGTGCCAGCAGCGTAATCGGGAGCACAGATACGCAGTATTTT. This gives the protein CASSVIGSTDTQYF. Using reference TRBV9 and TRBJ2-3 for the parts outside the CDR3, the full variable domain is DSGVTQTPKHLITATGQRVTLRCSPRSGDLSVYWYQQSLDQGLQFLIQYYNGEERAKGNILERFSAQQFPDLHSELNLSSLELGDSALYFCASSVIGSTDTQYFGPGTRLTVL.

This rearrangement joins TRBV29-1 to TRBJ2-1, with 9 bases that match TRBD2. J lost 6 bases, V lost 0 bases, and 6 bases had no gene match. Per the germline V gene, CDR1 is SQVTM and CDR2 is ANQGSEA. This CDR3 has 15 amino acids. CDR3 nucleotide sequence: TGCAGCGTTGAAGATAATAGCGGGAGACTCAATGAGCAGTTCTTC. It translates to CSVEDNSGRLNEQFF.

The chain links TRBV7-8 to TRBJ1-4; 9 nucleotides align to TRBD1. With V trimmed by 5 bases and J by 8 bases, 3 bases remained unmatched. Germline V gives CDR1 SGHVS, CDR2 FQNEAQ. The length of the CDR3 is 13 residues. The chain's CDR3 is CASSRDRDEKLFF. The CDR3 DNA reads as TGTGCCAGCAGCCGGGACAGGGACGAAAAACTGTTTTTT. Full variable domain (rest looked up from reference TRBV7-8 and TRBJ1-4): GAGVSQSPRYKVAKRGQDVALRCDPISGHVSLFWYQQALGQGPEFLTYFQNEAQLDKSGLPSDRFFAERPEGSVSTLKIQRTQQEDSAVYLCASSRDRDEKLFFGSGTQLSVL.

This clone was counted a few times. The rearrangement joins TRBV28 to TRBJ2-7, with 7 bases fitting TRBD1. The length of the CDR3 is 15 residues. Per germline, CDR1 MDHEN and CDR2 SYDVKM. V dropped 8 bases and J dropped 2; count of bases not matched to a gene: 12. This chain's CDR3 is CASRETDRLTYEQYF. The CDR3 DNA sequence: TGTGCCAGCCGAGAGACGGACAGGTTGACCTACGAGCAGTACTTC. The full variable domain, its missing parts supplied by reference TRBV28 and TRBJ2-7, is DVKVTQSSRYLVKRTGEKVFLECVQDMDHENMFWYRQDPGLGLRLIYFSYDVKMKEKGDIPEGYSVSREKKERFSLILESASTNQTSMYLCASRETDRLTYEQYFGPGTRLTVT.

The rearrangement links TRBV7-2 to TRBJ2-5; possible D gene TRBD2, 6 bases. Germline assignment: CDR1 SGHTA and CDR2 FQGNSA. V lost 0 bases and J lost 0, with 11 bases in between. The CDR3 has 16 residues. CDR3 residues: CASSLAAGRYQETQYF. CDR3 bases: TGTGCCAGCAGCTTAGCGGCGGGACGGTACCAAGAGACCCAGTACTTC.

This clone has a single count. The J gene is TRBJ2-3, the V gene TRBV28; D is perhaps TRBD1 or TRBD2 (5 bases each). V lost 5 bases, J lost 6 bases, and 12 bases lay in between. CDR1 and CDR2 from the germline V gene are MDHEN and SYDVKM. This CDR3 spans 13 amino acids. In DNA, the CDR3 is TGTGCCAGCAGTGTGAGGGGATCGGATACGCAGTATTTT. It is translated as CASSVRGSDTQYF.

The CDR3 loop is CASSLQGVDRSGKNIQYF. CDR3 bases: TGTGCCAGCAGTTTACAGGGGGTGGATCGTTCTGGCAAAAACATTCAGTACTTC. The rearrangement links TRBV28 to TRBJ2-4; 7 bases are shared with TRBD1. The trim removed 2 bases at V and 3 bases at J, leaving 13 bases unmatched. Germline assignment: CDR1 MDHEN and CDR2 SYDVKM. The CDR3 has 18 residues.

The chain couples TRBV6-5 to TRBJ2-3; TRBD2 is a possible D gene (6 bases). CDR3 length: 15 residues. Germline V CDR1 and CDR2: MNHEY, SVGAGI. V lost 1 base and J lost 0, with 8 bases in between. DNA of the CDR3: TGTGCCAGCAGTTACTGGCGGGGAAGCACAGATACGCAGTATTTT. This codes for CASSYWRGSTDTQYF.

V gene TRBV7-9 combines with J gene TRBJ2-7, with TRBD2 as a possible D gene (6 bases). V gave up 3 bases and J gave up 3 bases, with 21 bases separating them. The CDR3 loop spans 17 amino acids. Germline CDR1 reads SEHNR; CDR2 reads FQNEAQ (reference sequence). The CDR3 loop reads CASSFPPAGRDLYEQYF. Here the CDR3 DNA reads TGTGCCAGCAGCTTCCCCCCGGCGGGGAGAGATCTCTACGAGCAGTACTTC.